This T cell receptor (beta chain) was observed in a study of cytomegalovirus exposure and HLA in healthy donors. Study results and limitations: Differences between HLA loci emerged in a later analysis of TCR association rates, with DRB1 most and HLA-C fewest. The authors enumerated some 170 TCR beta chains as linked to cytomegalovirus. A prior analysis recorded that most TCR beta V segments were productive about 87% or about 30% of the time.

V trimming: 0 bases; J trimming: 8 bases; junction bases outside the gene matches: 5. CDR1 and CDR2 (germline): SGHRS, YFSETQ. CDR3 length equals 15 residues. Comments on this clone: Its cognate antigen is unknown. The same CDR3 also results from other DNA sequences found in this sample.

60 Vbeta and 13 Jbeta primers were used in PCR. The data were produced by immunoSEQ multiplex PCR, yet TCRdb's version contains in-frame clones alone and is incomplete. In the table there are some 150,000 clones, more than 60% of which are singletons. The TCR was taken from a male donor in good health and CMV-seronegative. The material sequenced was PBMCs. This sequence joins TRBV5-1 and TRBJ2-3; 11 nucleotides align to TRBD1. CDR3 coding DNA: TGCGCCAGCAGCTTGGAGGGACAGGGGGGGGGTACGCAGTATTTT. Amino acids: CASSLEGQGGGTQYF.